Listed below are T cell receptor beta chains from one sample, sequenced in a study of blood T cell repertoires in COVID-19. Profiled with immunoSEQ multiplex PCR; TCRdb holds only in-frame clones, not every one. The sample shows 140,000 to 150,000 clones, approximately 85% of them seen only once. The sample taken for sequencing was peripheral blood. Receptors were obtained from a woman aged 55-69 years with COVID-19, enrolled during active disease. Each CDR3 is given with its conserved first and last residue. D genes are given only for firm matches. Clone size is given for some rows only: seen once, a few or many times, or a class if the clone is expanded.

J gene,V gene,clone size,D gene,CDR3 protein,CDR3 DNA
TRBJ1-5,TRBV6-5,NA,TRBD1,CASRRDRRSNQPQHF,TGTGCCAGCAGGCGGGACAGGAGGAGCAATCAGCCCCAGCATTTT
TRBJ1-5,TRBV19,NA,TRBD1,CASSTRQGRGNQPQHF,TGTGCCAGTAGTACCAGACAGGGTCGGGGCAATCAGCCCCAGCATTTT
TRBJ2-1,TRBV15,NA,TRBD1,CATSARDRGPARDNEQFF,TGTGCCACCAGCGCGCGGGACAGGGGCCCAGCGAGGGACAATGAGCAGTTCTTC
TRBJ1-4,TRBV18,few,TRBD1,CASSPWTGMEKLFF,TGTGCCAGCTCACCATGGACAGGGATGGAAAAACTGTTTTTT
TRBJ1-3,TRBV5-1,NA,NA,CASSTAYSSGNTIYF,TGCGCCAGCAGCACTGCCTACAGCTCTGGAAACACCATATATTTT
TRBJ2-1,TRBV10-3,NA,TRBD1,CAISEGPGGYSYNEQFF,TGTGCCATCAGTGAGGGCCCAGGGGGATACTCCTACAATGAGCAGTTCTTC
TRBJ1-4,TRBV6-5,NA,NA,CASCNREGEKLFF,TGTGCCAGCTGTAACAGGGAGGGTGAAAAACTGTTTTTT
TRBJ1-2,TRBV25-1,NA,NA,CASSDRINYGYTF,TGTGCCAGCAGCGACAGAATTAACTATGGCTACACCTTC
TRBJ2-7,TRBV10-1,NA,NA,CASSLAGALSEQYF,TGCGCCAGCAGTCTGGCGGGGGCCTTATCCGAGCAGTACTTC
TRBJ2-7,TRBV9,NA,TRBD1,CASSIRTGGLDEQYF,TGTGCCAGCAGCATCCGGACAGGGGGCTTGGACGAGCAGTACTTC
TRBJ2-3,TRBV29-1,few,TRBD2,CSVSTSGVSTDTQYF,TGCAGCGTGAGCACTAGCGGGGTGAGCACAGATACGCAGTATTTT
TRBJ2-5,TRBV7-3,once,TRBD1,CASSPMTGGVQETQYF,TGTGCCAGCAGCCCAATGACAGGGGGTGTACAAGAGACCCAGTACTTC
TRBJ1-2,TRBV27,NA,NA,CASSLFGDGVAGFSGYTF,TGTGCCAGCAGCCTCTTTGGGGATGGAGTAGCAGGGTTTTCTGGCTACACCTTC
TRBJ1-6,TRBV5-1,NA,TRBD1,CASSDDRAAGNSPLHF,TGCGCCAGCAGCGACGACAGGGCGGCGGGTAATTCACCCCTCCACTTT
TRBJ1-2,TRBV20-1,NA,NA,CSAELPGFPTF,TGCAGTGCCGAACTCCCAGGATTCCCCACCTTC
TRBJ2-3,TRBV7-3,once,TRBD2,CASSYSGGSADTQYF,TGTGCCAGCAGCTATAGCGGGGGTTCGGCAGATACGCAGTATTTT
TRBJ2-1,TRBV15,NA,NA,CATSTPGPAGYNEQFF,TGTGCCACCAGCACTCCGGGACCCGCGGGGTACAATGAGCAGTTCTTC